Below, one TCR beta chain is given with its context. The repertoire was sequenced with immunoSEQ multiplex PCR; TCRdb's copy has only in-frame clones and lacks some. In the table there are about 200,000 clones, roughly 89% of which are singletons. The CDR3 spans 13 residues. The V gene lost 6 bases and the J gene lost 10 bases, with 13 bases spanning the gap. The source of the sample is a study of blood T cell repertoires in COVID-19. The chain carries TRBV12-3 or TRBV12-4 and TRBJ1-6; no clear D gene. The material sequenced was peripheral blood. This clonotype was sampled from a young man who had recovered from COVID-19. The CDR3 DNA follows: TGTGCCAGCAGACCCGACGGGAAATCACCCCTCCACTTT. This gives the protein CASRPDGKSPLHF.